This T cell receptor beta chain was observed in a study of T cells after yellow fever vaccination. At the level of the study: Fractions of limited cellularity were prepared by means of SMART-Seq v4 Ultra Low Input. Study-level findings and limits: Overall, a small share of clonotypes was seen in both CD4 and CD8 compartments. Post-booster repertoires again held most primary-vaccination clones (roughly 95% CD4, around 90% CD8).

Concerning this clonotype: Its specificity is not known.

Germline-derived CDR1 and CDR2 are SGHRS and YFSETQ. This CDR3 is 15 amino acids long. V was pared by 4 bases and J by 5 bases, with 9 bases of the junction left unmatched. UMIs and a universal primer site were added when TCR cDNA was made by 5'RACE template switching. TCRdb passed the 5' RACE reads through MiXCR, listing each CDR3 protein once. There are approximately 330,000 distinct CDR3 sequences in the sample; 4.1% occur only once, and roughly 24% lies in the top ten. This TCR derives from a man aged 18 to 29 who received the YFV17D yellow fever vaccine. Sample: PBMCs, taken 5 days after the yellow fever booster vaccination. The V gene is TRBV5-1, the J gene TRBJ2-3; TRBD2 matches at 8 bases. The CDR3, as DNA: TGCGCCAGCAGCCCCCGGGGGGGGGCAGAAGATACGCAGTATTTT. Translating it yields CASSPRGGAEDTQYF. The full variable domain, with the rest looked up from reference TRBV5-1 and TRBJ2-3, is KAGVTQTPRYLIKTRGQQVTLSCSPISGHRSVSWYQQTPGQGLQFLFEYFSETQRNKGNFPGRFSGRQFSNSRSEMNVSTLELGDSALYLCASSPRGGAEDTQYFGPGTRLTVL.